This record concerns one TCR beta chain sequence. Its antigen is as yet unknown. Germline loops: CDR1 DFQATT, CDR2 SNEGSKA (reference sequence). Trimming cost V 1 base and J 12 bases; bases outside gene matches: 5. The CDR3 is 11 residues long. This specimen comes from a study of cytomegalovirus exposure and HLA in healthy donors. The PCR had 60 Vbeta and 13 Jbeta primers. Assay used: immunoSEQ multiplex PCR; TCRdb lists only in-frame clones, some missing. The sample yields around 140,000 clones, approximately 80% seen once. Study conclusions and caveats: Sequences of the TCR beta chain were said to predict the HLA-A and HLA-B alleles of most subjects accurately. The classifier was said to identify cytomegalovirus status with high specificity and sensitivity. Some V segments could not be told apart, so they were left out, TRBV6-2 and TRBV6-3 among them.

The chain employs TRBV20-1 and TRBJ1-1; 7 bases agree with TRBD1. The sequenced material came from PBMCs. The TCR comes from a young woman in good health and CMV-seropositive. The CDR3 coding sequence is TGCAGTGCTAGAGCCACAGGGGTTACTTTCTTT. Residues: CSARATGVTFF.